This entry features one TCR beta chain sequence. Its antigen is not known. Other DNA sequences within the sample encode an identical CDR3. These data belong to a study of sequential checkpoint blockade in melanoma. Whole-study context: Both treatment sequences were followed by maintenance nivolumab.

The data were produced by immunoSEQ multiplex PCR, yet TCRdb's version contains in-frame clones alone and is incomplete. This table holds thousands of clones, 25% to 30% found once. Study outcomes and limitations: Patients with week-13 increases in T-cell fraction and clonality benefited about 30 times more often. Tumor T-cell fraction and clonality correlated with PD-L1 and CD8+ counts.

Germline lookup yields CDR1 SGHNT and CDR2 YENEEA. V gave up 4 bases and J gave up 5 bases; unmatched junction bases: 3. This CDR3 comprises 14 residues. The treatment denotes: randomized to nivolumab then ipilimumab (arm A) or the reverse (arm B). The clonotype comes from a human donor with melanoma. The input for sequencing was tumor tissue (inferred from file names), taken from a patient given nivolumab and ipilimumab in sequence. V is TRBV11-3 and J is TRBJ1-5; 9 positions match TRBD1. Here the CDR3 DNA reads TGTGCCAGCAGCTCGGGACAGGGAGATCAGCCCCAGCATTTT. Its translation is CASSSGQGDQPQHF.